This T cell receptor beta chain is drawn from a study of blood T cell repertoires in COVID-19. Overall study: Material from acute and convalescent COVID-19 was sourced from the United States, Italy and Spain. From T cells, B-cell-depleted T cells, or PBMCs came the material, which was cDNA or gDNA.

Authors' methods: Estimation of nucleated cell counts was performed using reference gene primer amplification. Profiling relied on immunoSEQ multiplex PCR, and the TCRdb table lists in-frame clones only, not all of them. V and J calls and clone size come straight from that table; D and trimming were deduced from the DNA. This repertoire shows a few hundred thousand clones, 85% found once; its top ten account for roughly 20%. For this clone: An end of the junction differs from the germline gene, which may be a read error.

Germline V gives CDR1 MDHEN, CDR2 SYDVKM. This CDR3 spans 12 amino acids. Material: PBMCs or T cells enriched from blood (not recorded which). This chain links TRBV28 with TRBJ2-7, with a possible D match to TRBD2 (6 bases). This TCR derives from a man in his forties who had recovered from COVID-19. CDR3 region: CASSLQDYEEYF. The CDR3 DNA reads as TGTGCCAGCAGTTTACAGGACTACGAGGAGTACTTC.